The TCR beta chain under discussion was sequenced for a study of radiation and T cells in renal cell carcinoma. General study findings and limits: Dominant CDR3 motifs occupied more repertoire in irradiated than control tumors. In nephrectomy-only tumors, top 100 clonotypes averaged approximately 43%, versus 54% irradiated.

TCRdb's copy holds only in-frame clones and misses some; the assay was immunoSEQ multiplex PCR. This sample carries 14,000 or so clones, 64% of them seen once, and the ten largest clones take 27%. A few counts support this clone. Antigen unknown. This CDR3 region has 15 residues. Treatment indicated: 15 Gy SBRT to primary tumor, nephrectomy 4 weeks later. This renal cell carcinoma was of the clear cell type. Sample: tumor tissue, taken from a patient whose treatment included radiotherapy and nephrectomy. This chain joins TRBV21-1 and TRBJ2-6. TRBV21-1 is a pseudogene segment. The clonotype originates from a woman between 65 and 79 years old with renal cell carcinoma. The CDR3 loop reads CASSKAVSGANVLTF. CDR3 DNA sequence: TGTGCCAGCAGCAAAGCGGTCTCTGGGGCCAACGTCCTGACTTTC.